Below, 21 T cell receptor beta chains from the same sample are listed, as sequenced in a study of vaccination effects on CD4 cells after COVID-19. Repertoires were generated with immunoSEQ multiplex PCR, while TCRdb's copy carries only in-frame clones and drops some. The sample records under 70,000 clones, approximately 73% being singletons. In the ViraFEST assay, antigen-specific CD4+ clonotypes were identified by expansion after peptide-pool stimulation. Cultured cells yielded isolated CD4+ T cells after less than 11 days. Between March and December 2020, the person had a SARS-CoV-2 infection that PCR confirmed. These receptors are not linked to any known antigen. The sequencing here drew on CD4+ T cells from PBMCs cultured with HIV peptides, taken before COVID-19 vaccination. Specified subset: HIV-1 Nef peptide pool negative control/reference culture. These receptors were collected from a human donor who had a prior SARS-CoV-2 infection.

This clone was counted a single time. This sequence joins TRBV19 and TRBJ2-1; 8 bases are shared with TRBD2. The CDR3 is 13 amino acids. Trimming removed 3 bases from V and 15 bases from J; junction bases left unmatched: 10. Germline CDR1 LNHDA, CDR2 SQIVND (reference sequence). The DNA of the CDR3 is TGTGCCAGTAGTATCGGCCCCAGCGGGAGTCCGTTCTTC. Amino acids: CASSIGPSGSPFF.

This rearrangement joins TRBV5-1 to TRBJ2-3; the D gene is possibly TRBD2 (6 bases). The germline CDR1 and CDR2 sequences are SGHRS and YFSETQ. The CDR3 sequence is 16 residues long. With 5 bases removed from V and 6 bases from J, the gap between germline ends came to 22 bases. The CDR3 reads CASRPTPGLHSDTQYF. The CDR3 nucleotides are TGCGCCAGCAGGCCGACTCCGGGACTCCATTCCGATACGCAGTATTTT.

The chain has TRBV3-1 (or the pseudogene TRBV3-2) and TRBJ1-4; no reliable D call. The CDR3 is 11 residues long. Trimming shortened V by 2 bases and J by 7 bases, and 2 bases separated the two germline ends. CDR1 and CDR2 (germline): LGHDT, YNNKEL (reference sequence). CDR3 protein: CASSQSEKLFF. As DNA, the CDR3 is TGTGCCAGCAGCCAAAGTGAAAAACTGTTTTTT.

This clone was counted once. The rearrangement uses TRBV30 and TRBJ2-3, with TRBD2 as a possible D gene (7 bases). This CDR3 spans 14 amino acids. Germline CDR1 reads GTSNPN; CDR2 reads SVGIG (reference sequence). The ends were cut back, 7 bases at V and 4 bases at J, with 18 bases in the middle. In DNA, the CDR3 is TGTGCCTTCTCCGCCGGGGGGCCTCCAGATACGCAGTATTTT. Translation: CAFSAGGPPDTQYF.

This chain connects TRBV27 to TRBJ2-3; D remains ambiguous. CDR3 length: 15 amino acids. Germline-derived CDR1 and CDR2 are MNHEY and SMNVEV (reference sequence). V dropped 3 bases and J dropped 0 bases, with 10 bases sitting between them. The CDR3 loop reads CASSFVTASTDTQYF. The CDR3 coding sequence is TGTGCCAGCAGTTTCGTTACGGCTAGCACAGATACGCAGTATTTT.

A few counts support this clone. This chain joins TRBV5-6 and TRBJ2-1; perhaps TRBD1 as D (6 bases). V lost 4 bases to trimming and J lost 9 bases, with 23 bases between them. The CDR3 is 16 amino acids. CDR1 and CDR2 (germline): SGHDT, YYEEEE. This CDR3 reads CASSHPSRDTQGEQFF. CDR3 nucleotide sequence: TGTGCCAGCAGCCACCCTTCACGGGACACTCAGGGTGAGCAGTTCTTC.

This clone occurred a few times. The chain carries TRBV7-3 and TRBJ2-7, with TRBD2 identical over 11 bases. The junction had 8 bases not matched to a gene; V was cut back by 5 bases and J by 11 bases. Germline V gene data show CDR1 as SGHTA and CDR2 as FQGTGA. The CDR3 runs 13 residues. This CDR3 reads CASSLTSGVEKYF. CDR3 in DNA: TGTGCCAGCAGCCTGACTAGCGGGGTAGAAAAGTACTTC.

Only one count was recorded for this clone. V gene TRBV21-1 combines with J gene TRBJ2-5; the table calls TRBD1, which could not be checked here. TRBV21-1 is shown as a pseudogene. The CDR3 is 11 residues long. The CDR3 protein is CASGGGETQYF. The CDR3 nucleotides are TGTGCCAGCGGGGGCGGAGAGACCCAGTACTTC.

The chain is built from TRBV27 and TRBJ2-7; D not resolved. V lost 5 bases and J lost 6, with 14 bases in between. Germline V gene sequence: CDR1 MNHEY, CDR2 SMNVEV (reference sequence). CDR3 length equals 13 residues. In DNA form, the CDR3 reads TGTGCCAGCAGTCCCGAGGTAGGCTTCGAGCAGTACTTC. Its protein product is CASSPEVGFEQYF.

The V call is TRBV4-2, the J call TRBJ1-2; D gene uncertain. The ends were cut back, 3 bases at V and 2 bases at J, with 4 bases in the middle. This CDR3 is built from 12 residues. In germline, CDR1 is LGHNA, CDR2 YNFKEQ. The CDR3 DNA reads as TGTGCCAGCAGCCAGGGCAACTATGGCTACACCTTC. Protein sequence: CASSQGNYGYTF.

The chain uses TRBV19 and TRBJ2-5, with TRBD1 identical over 7 bases. The CDR3 has 15 amino acids. V shed 2 bases and J 5 bases; nucleotides not matched to a gene: 8. Germline V gene data show CDR1 as LNHDA and CDR2 as SQIVND (reference sequence). CDR3: CASSINRGALETQYF. The CDR3 DNA sequence: TGTGCCAGTAGTATAAACAGGGGAGCTTTGGAGACCCAGTACTTC.

This clone occurred a few times. V usage is TRBV18 and J usage is TRBJ1-3; D perhaps matches TRBD1 (6 bases). Germline-derived CDR1 and CDR2 are KGHSH and LQKENI. The V end was cut by 10 bases, the J end by 0 bases, with 16 bases between. The CDR3 totals 15 residues. In DNA, the CDR3 is TGTGCCACTGCCAGTGAAGGGGGCTCTGGAAACACCATATATTTT. Protein product: CATASEGGSGNTIYF.

This clone showed up just a few times. V and J are TRBV4-1 and TRBJ2-7, with 15 bases matching TRBD2. Losses at the gene ends were 3 bases for V and 2 bases for J; bases not matched to a gene: 14. The germline V gene encodes CDR1 MGHRA and CDR2 YSYEKL. CDR3 length equals 20 residues. The CDR3 sequence is CASSHYGLAGGQIPPYEQYF. The CDR3 nucleotides are TGCGCCAGCAGCCACTACGGACTAGCGGGAGGGCAGATCCCTCCCTACGAGCAGTACTTC.

The chain links TRBV6-5 to TRBJ1-3; the match to TRBD1 covers 8 bases. CDR3 size: 12 residues. Germline values: CDR1 MNHEY, CDR2 SVGAGI. The DNA for the CDR3 is TGTGCTGTGACAGGGGCTGGAAACACCATATATTTT. Amino acids: CAVTGAGNTIYF.

The V and J genes are TRBV15 and TRBJ2-7; the D is unclear. CDR3 length equals 13 residues. Germline CDR1 is LNHNV and CDR2 is YYDKDF (reference sequence). Deletions cut 1 base from V and 3 bases from J, with 7 bases between. This CDR3 is CATSRVNFYEQYF. The DNA for the CDR3 is TGTGCCACCAGCAGAGTGAACTTCTACGAGCAGTACTTC. Drawing the rest from reference TRBV15 and TRBJ2-7, the complete variable domain is DAMVIQNPRYQVTQFGKPVTLSCSQTLNHNVMYWYQQKSSQAPKLLFHYYDKDFNNEADTPDNFQSRRPNTSFCFLDIRSPGLGDTAMYLCATSRVNFYEQYFGPGTRLTVT.

J is TRBJ1-4 and V is TRBV5-6, with a tentative D call TRBD1 (6 bases). The CDR3 has 13 amino acids. Germline V gene sequence: CDR1 SGHDT, CDR2 YYEEEE. The ends were cut back, 3 bases at V and 6 bases at J, with 9 bases in the middle. In nucleotides, the CDR3 is TGTGCCAGCAGCTATTACAGGGATGAAAAACTGTTTTTT. Translated, it gives CASSYYRDEKLFF.

V gene TRBV7-8 combines with J gene TRBJ2-3; 8 nucleotides line up with TRBD2. Germline V gene sequence: CDR1 SGHVS, CDR2 FQNEAQ. The CDR3 runs to 16 residues. V was pared by 1 base and J by 0 bases, with 3 bases of the junction left unmatched. The CDR3 reads CASSLVSGRSTDTQYF. CDR3 DNA: TGTGCCAGCAGCTTAGTCAGCGGGAGAAGCACAGATACGCAGTATTTT.

This clone has more than one count but fewer than ten. This rearrangement joins TRBV2 to TRBJ1-5; D might be TRBD1 (6 bases). Germline V gene lookup returns CDR1 SNHLY and CDR2 FYNNEI. The CDR3 length is 14 residues. V lost 10 bases and J 0 bases, leaving 13 bases between the germline ends. The CDR3 DNA follows: TGTGCCACCCGGGACACCAATAGCAATCAGCCCCAGCATTTT. This encodes CATRDTNSNQPQHF.

The V and J genes are TRBV6-5 and TRBJ2-7, with TRBD1 as a possible D gene (5 bases). This CDR3 spans 15 amino acids. Germline lookup yields CDR1 MNHEY and CDR2 SVGAGI. V lost 0 bases, J lost 0 bases, and 9 bases lay in between. This CDR3 is CASSYSNQGSYEQYF. DNA for the CDR3: TGTGCCAGCAGTTACTCGAACCAGGGCTCCTACGAGCAGTACTTC.

This sequence joins TRBV6-6 and TRBJ2-1; TRBD2 matches 9 bases. Germline CDR1 MNHNY, CDR2 SVGAGI (reference sequence). The CDR3 is 14 amino acids. V was clipped by 8 bases and J by 7 bases; unmatched bases: 9. CDR3 coding DNA: TGTGCCAGCTACTATAGCGGGAGACTTAATGAGCAGTTCTTC. Protein: CASYYSGRLNEQFF.

This clone was found a few times. The chain has TRBV6-5 and TRBJ2-5; D possibly corresponds to TRBD1 (5 bases). Trimming took 6 bases from V and 3 from J, leaving 11 bases between them. CDR1 is MNHEY and CDR2 is SVGAGI in the germline V gene. This CDR3 is 13 amino acids long. The CDR3, as DNA: TGTGCCAGCAGCCCCCAGGGCGAAGAGACCCAGTACTTC. Its protein is CASSPQGEETQYF.